The clone carrying this T cell receptor beta chain came up a few times. What it binds is not known. The source of the sample is a study of beta chain features in type 1 diabetes. Across the study: The study found patients and healthy donors alike in age, gender and cell yields. Whole-study results and caveats: The naive, central memory and Treg TCRB repertoires showed an apparent similarity that was greater among patients than among healthy donors. Within each of all four CD4+ subsets, Type 1 diabetes patients had TCRB CDR3s that were moderately but significantly shorter.

Sequenced material consisted of expressed TCRB transcripts (all of the isolated RNA was reverse transcribed). The table came from immunoSEQ multiplex PCR; TCRdb's copy has only in-frame clones and leaves some out. The profile shows about 52,000 clones, roughly two fifths of them singletons. The clonotype originates from a man aged 25-45 years with type 1 diabetes. Sequencing used Tregs from blood.

The CDR3 is CASRPTGTFGGELFF. CDR3 DNA: TGTGCCAGCAGACCGACAGGGACATTTGGGGGGGAGCTGTTTTTT. The J gene is TRBJ2-2, the V gene TRBV7-2; TRBD1 aligns across 7 bases. The CDR3 extends over 15 amino acids. V lost 6 bases to trimming and J lost 8 bases; unmatched junction nucleotides: 12. CDR1 and CDR2 from the germline V gene are SGHTA and FQGNSA. The complete variable domain, with remaining parts taken from reference TRBV7-2 and TRBJ2-2, reads GAGVSQSPSNKVTEKGKDVELRCDPISGHTALYWYRQSLGQGLEFLIYFQGNSAPDKSGLPSDRFSAERTGGSVSTLTIQRTQQEDSAVYLCASRPTGTFGGELFFGEGSRLTVL.